Listed below are T cell receptor beta chains from one sample, sequenced in a study of T cell repertoires in cytomegalovirus infection. What these receptors recognize is not known. One entry per CDR3 protein, called by TCRdb with MiXCR from the reads. In the table there are 550,000 to 850,000 distinct CDR3 sequences, 30% to 35% of which are singletons. Sequenced here: cultured PBMCs, sampled from culture after CMV antigen stimulation. Receptors were obtained from a human donor in good health (CMV status not recorded). Some clones in this sample may be carry-over from other donors' samples. Both conserved end residues are part of each CDR3. The D gene is left open where the match is weak. Clone size is stated in some rows and not others, as once, few, many or a class when expanded.

J gene,D gene,V gene,clone size,CDR3 protein,CDR3 DNA
TRBJ1-3,TRBD1,TRBV20-1,-,CSARQPTGTGNTIYF,TGCAGTGCTAGGCAACCGACAGGGACTGGAAACACCATATATTTT
TRBJ2-1,-,TRBV7-2,many,CASSSHLGNEQFF,TGTGCCAGCAGCTCCCATCTAGGAAATGAGCAGTTCTTC
TRBJ2-7,TRBD2,TRBV27,-,CASSFSGGNLEQYF,TGTGCCAGCAGTTTTAGCGGGGGAAACCTCGAGCAGTACTTC
TRBJ2-3,-,TRBV10-3,-,CAISDGPDTQYF,TGTGCCATCAGTGACGGCCCAGATACGCAGTATTTT
TRBJ2-7,-,TRBV20-1,-,CSFREGPYEQYF,TGCAGTTTCCGGGAAGGGCCCTACGAGCAGTACTTC
TRBJ2-7,-,TRBV7-6,few,CASSPLTDTYEQYF,TGTGCCAGCAGCCCTCTGACAGATACCTACGAGCAGTACTTC
TRBJ2-1,-,TRBV20-1,-,CSARDVGGHSYNEQFF,TGCAGTGCTAGAGATGTCGGTGGCCACTCCTACAATGAGCAGTTCTTC
TRBJ1-1,TRBD1,TRBV7-8,few,CASSLGTGGTTEAFF,TGTGCCAGCAGCCTGGGGACAGGGGGCACCACTGAAGCTTTCTTT
TRBJ2-5,TRBD2,TRBV7-2,-,CACSWGLAAEETQYF,TGTGCCTGCAGCTGGGGACTAGCGGCCGAGGAGACCCAGTACTTC
TRBJ2-1,-,TRBV7-6,many,CASSLGYQWGGTSYNEQFF,TGTGCCAGCAGCTTAGGGTATCAGTGGGGGGGGACATCCTACAATGAGCAGTTCTTC
TRBJ2-1,-,TRBV28,-,CASSLIKGGHNEQFF,TGTGCCAGCAGTTTAATCAAGGGAGGCCACAATGAGCAGTTCTTC
TRBJ2-3,-,TRBV6-6,few,CASSYSPDLDDTDTQYF,TGTGCCAGCAGTTACTCGCCGGATCTGGACGACACAGATACGCAGTATTTT
TRBJ1-3,TRBD1,TRBV7-6,-,CASSHPTGQRNTIYF,TGTGCCAGCAGCCATCCGACAGGGCAAAGAAACACCATATATTTT
TRBJ2-3,-,TRBV12-3/TRBV12-4,few,CASTRGDTQYF,TGTGCCAGCACCAGGGGCGATACGCAGTATTTT
TRBJ1-1,-,TRBV7-6,-,CASSPAHGTEAFF,TGTGCCAGCAGCCCCGCCCATGGAACTGAAGCTTTCTTT
TRBJ2-1,TRBD2,TRBV7-2,-,CASSRGSPGNNEQFF,TGTGCCAGCAGCCGCGGGAGCCCTGGTAACAATGAGCAGTTCTTC
TRBJ1-1,TRBD1,TRBV7-9,few,CASETGSNTEAFF,TGTGCCAGCGAGACAGGGTCGAACACTGAAGCTTTCTTT
TRBJ2-2,-,TRBV6-5,few,CASSLEGAQFTGELFF,TGTGCCAGCAGTTTGGAGGGGGCGCAGTTCACCGGGGAGCTGTTTTTT
TRBJ1-1,TRBD1,TRBV12-3/TRBV12-4,few,CASSLRDRVGEAFF,TGTGCCAGCAGTTTACGGGACAGGGTGGGTGAAGCTTTCTTT
TRBJ2-7,-,TRBV18,-,CASSLGPGQIYEQYF,TGTGCCAGCTCACTTGGACCGGGACAAATCTACGAGCAGTACTTC